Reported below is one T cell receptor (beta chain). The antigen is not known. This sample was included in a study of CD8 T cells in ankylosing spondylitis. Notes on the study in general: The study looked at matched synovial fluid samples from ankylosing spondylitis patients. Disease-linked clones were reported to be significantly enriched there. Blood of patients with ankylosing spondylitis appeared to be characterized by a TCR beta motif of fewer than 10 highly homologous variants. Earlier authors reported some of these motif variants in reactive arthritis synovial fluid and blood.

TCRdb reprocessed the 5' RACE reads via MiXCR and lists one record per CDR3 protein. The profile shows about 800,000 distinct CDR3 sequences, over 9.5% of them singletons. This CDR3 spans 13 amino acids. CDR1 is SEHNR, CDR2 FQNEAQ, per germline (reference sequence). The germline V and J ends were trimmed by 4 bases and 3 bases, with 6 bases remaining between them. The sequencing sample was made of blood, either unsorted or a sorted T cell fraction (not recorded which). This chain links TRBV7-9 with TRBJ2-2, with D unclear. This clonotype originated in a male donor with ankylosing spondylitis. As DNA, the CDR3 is TGTGCCAGCAGCTGGGTCTACACCGGGGAGCTGTTTTTT. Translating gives CASSWVYTGELFF.